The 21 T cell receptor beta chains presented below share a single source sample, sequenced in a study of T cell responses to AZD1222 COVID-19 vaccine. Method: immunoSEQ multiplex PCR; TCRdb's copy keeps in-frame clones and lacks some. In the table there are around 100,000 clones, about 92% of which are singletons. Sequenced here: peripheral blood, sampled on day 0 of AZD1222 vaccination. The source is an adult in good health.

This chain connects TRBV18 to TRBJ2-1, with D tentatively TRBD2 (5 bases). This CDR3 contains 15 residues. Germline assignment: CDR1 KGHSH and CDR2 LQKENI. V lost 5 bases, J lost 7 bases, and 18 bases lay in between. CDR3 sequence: CASSKTTPDGNEQFF. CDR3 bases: TGTGCCAGCTCAAAGACTACCCCAGACGGTAATGAGCAGTTCTTC.

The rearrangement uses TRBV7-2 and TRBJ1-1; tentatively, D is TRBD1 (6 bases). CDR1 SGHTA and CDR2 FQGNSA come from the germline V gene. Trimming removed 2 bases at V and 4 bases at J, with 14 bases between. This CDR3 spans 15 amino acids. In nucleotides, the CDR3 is TGTGCCAGCAGCTTAAGCGTAAAAGGGGGCACTGAAGCTTTCTTT. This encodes CASSLSVKGGTEAFF.

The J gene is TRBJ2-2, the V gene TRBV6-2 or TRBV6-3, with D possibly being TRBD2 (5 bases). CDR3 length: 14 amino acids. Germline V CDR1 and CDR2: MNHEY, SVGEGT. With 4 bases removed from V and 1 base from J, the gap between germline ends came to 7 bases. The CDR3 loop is CASSFEGNTGELFF. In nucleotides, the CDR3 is TGTGCCAGCAGTTTCGAGGGGAACACCGGGGAGCTGTTTTTT.

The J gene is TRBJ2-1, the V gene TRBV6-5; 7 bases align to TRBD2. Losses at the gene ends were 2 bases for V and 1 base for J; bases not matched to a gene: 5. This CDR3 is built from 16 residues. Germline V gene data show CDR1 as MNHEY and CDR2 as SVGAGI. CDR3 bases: TGTGCCAGCAGTTACGGGTCTAGCGGATCCTACAATGAGCAGTTCTTC. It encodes CASSYGSSGSYNEQFF.

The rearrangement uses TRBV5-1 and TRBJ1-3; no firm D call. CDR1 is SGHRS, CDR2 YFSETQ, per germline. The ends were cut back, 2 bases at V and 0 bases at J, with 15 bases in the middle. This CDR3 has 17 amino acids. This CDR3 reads CASSLEPGGSSGNTIYF. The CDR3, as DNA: TGCGCCAGCAGCTTAGAGCCGGGCGGTTCCTCTGGAAACACCATATATTTT. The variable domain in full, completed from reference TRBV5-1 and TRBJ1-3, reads KAGVTQTPRYLIKTRGQQVTLSCSPISGHRSVSWYQQTPGQGLQFLFEYFSETQRNKGNFPGRFSGRQFSNSRSEMNVSTLELGDSALYLCASSLEPGGSSGNTIYFGEGSWLTVV.

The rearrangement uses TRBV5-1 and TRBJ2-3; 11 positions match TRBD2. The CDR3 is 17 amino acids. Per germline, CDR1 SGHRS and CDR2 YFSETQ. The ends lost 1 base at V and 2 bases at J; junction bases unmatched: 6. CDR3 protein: CASSLRGTSGLTDTQYF. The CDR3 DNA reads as TGCGCCAGCAGCTTGCGGGGGACTAGCGGACTCACAGATACGCAGTATTTT. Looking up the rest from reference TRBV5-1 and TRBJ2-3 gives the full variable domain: KAGVTQTPRYLIKTRGQQVTLSCSPISGHRSVSWYQQTPGQGLQFLFEYFSETQRNKGNFPGRFSGRQFSNSRSEMNVSTLELGDSALYLCASSLRGTSGLTDTQYFGPGTRLTVL.

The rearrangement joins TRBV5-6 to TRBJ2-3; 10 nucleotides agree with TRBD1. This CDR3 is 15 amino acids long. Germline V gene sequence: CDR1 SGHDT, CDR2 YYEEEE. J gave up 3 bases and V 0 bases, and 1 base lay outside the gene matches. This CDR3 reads CASSLGTGGTDTQYF. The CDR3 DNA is TGTGCCAGCAGCTTGGGGACAGGGGGTACAGATACGCAGTATTTT.

Here the CDR3 reads CASSPREGVNTEAFF. DNA of the CDR3: TGTGCCAGCTCACCGAGGGAAGGGGTGAACACTGAAGCTTTCTTT. The chain links TRBV18 to TRBJ1-1; perhaps TRBD1 as D (5 bases). The CDR3 has 15 residues. Trimming took off 3 bases at V and 0 bases at J, with 11 bases between the two ends. Germline loops: CDR1 KGHSH, CDR2 LQKENI.

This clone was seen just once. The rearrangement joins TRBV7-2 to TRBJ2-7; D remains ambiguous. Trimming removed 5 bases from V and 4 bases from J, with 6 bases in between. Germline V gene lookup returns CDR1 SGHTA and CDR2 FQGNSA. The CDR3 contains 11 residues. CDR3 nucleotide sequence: TGTGCCAGCAGCCTAACTTACGAGCAGTACTTC. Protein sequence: CASSLTYEQYF.

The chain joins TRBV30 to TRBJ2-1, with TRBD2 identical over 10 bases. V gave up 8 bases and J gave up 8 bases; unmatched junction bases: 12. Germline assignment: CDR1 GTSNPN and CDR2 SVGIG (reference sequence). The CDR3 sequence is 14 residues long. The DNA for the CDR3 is TGTGCCGCGAAGCCTAGCGGGGGAGGCTATGAGCAGTTCTTC. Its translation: CAAKPSGGGYEQFF.

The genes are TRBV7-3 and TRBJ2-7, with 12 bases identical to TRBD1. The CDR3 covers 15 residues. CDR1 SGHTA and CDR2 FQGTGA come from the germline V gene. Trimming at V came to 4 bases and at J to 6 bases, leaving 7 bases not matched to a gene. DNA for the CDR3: TGTGCCAGCAGCTCCTTCGGGACAGGGGGCGTCGAGCAGTACTTC. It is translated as CASSSFGTGGVEQYF.

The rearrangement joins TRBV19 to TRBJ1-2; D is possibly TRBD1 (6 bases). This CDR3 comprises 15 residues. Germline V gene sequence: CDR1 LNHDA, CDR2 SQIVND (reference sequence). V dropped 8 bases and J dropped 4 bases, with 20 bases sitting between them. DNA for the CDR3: TGTGCCAGTGGGGTTGGTTTCGCAGGGGCCTATGGCTACACCTTC. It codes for CASGVGFAGAYGYTF. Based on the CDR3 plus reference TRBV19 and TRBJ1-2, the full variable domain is DGGITQSPKYLFRKEGQNVTLSCEQNLNHDAMYWYRQDPGQGLRLIYYSQIVNDFQKGDIAEGYSVSREKKESFPLTVTSAQKNPTAFYLCASGVGFAGAYGYTFGSGTRLTVV.

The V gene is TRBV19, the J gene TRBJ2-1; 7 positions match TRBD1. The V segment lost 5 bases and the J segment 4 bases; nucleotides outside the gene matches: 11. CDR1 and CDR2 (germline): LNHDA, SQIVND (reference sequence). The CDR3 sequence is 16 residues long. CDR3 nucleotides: TGTGCCAGTAGTTCCGAGACAGGGAAGTTTTACAATGAGCAGTTCTTC. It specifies CASSSETGKFYNEQFF. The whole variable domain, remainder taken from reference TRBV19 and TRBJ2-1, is DGGITQSPKYLFRKEGQNVTLSCEQNLNHDAMYWYRQDPGQGLRLIYYSQIVNDFQKGDIAEGYSVSREKKESFPLTVTSAQKNPTAFYLCASSSETGKFYNEQFFGPGTRLTVL.

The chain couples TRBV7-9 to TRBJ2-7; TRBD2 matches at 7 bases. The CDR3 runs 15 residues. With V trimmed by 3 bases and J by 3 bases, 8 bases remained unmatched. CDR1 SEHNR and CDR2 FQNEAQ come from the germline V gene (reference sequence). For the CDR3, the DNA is TGTGCCAGCAGCTTCCAACTAGCGAATAACTACGAGCAGTACTTC. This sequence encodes CASSFQLANNYEQYF. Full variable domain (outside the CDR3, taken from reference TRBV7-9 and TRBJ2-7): DTGVSQNPRHKITKRGQNVTFRCDPISEHNRLYWYRQTLGQGPEFLTYFQNEAQLEKSRLLSDRFSAERPKGSFSTLEIQRTEQGDSAMYLCASSFQLANNYEQYFGPGTRLTVT.

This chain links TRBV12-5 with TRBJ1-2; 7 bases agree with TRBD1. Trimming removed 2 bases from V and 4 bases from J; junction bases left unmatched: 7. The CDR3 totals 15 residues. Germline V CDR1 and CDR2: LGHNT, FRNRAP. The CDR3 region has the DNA TGTGCTAGTGGTTTGAATTCGGGACAGATCTATGGCTACACCTTC. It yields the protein CASGLNSGQIYGYTF.

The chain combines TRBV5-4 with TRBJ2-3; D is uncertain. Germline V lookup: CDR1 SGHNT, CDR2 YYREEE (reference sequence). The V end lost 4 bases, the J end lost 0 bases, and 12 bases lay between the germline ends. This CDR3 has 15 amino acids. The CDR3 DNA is TGTGCCAGCAGCACGAATATAGGGAGCACAGATACGCAGTATTTT. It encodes CASSTNIGSTDTQYF.

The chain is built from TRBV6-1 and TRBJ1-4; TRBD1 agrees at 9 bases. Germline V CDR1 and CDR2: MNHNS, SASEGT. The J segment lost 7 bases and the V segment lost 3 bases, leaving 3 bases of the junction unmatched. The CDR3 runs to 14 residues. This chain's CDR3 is CASSEGQGFEKLFF. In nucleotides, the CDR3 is TGTGCCAGCAGTGAGGGACAGGGTTTTGAAAAACTGTTTTTT.

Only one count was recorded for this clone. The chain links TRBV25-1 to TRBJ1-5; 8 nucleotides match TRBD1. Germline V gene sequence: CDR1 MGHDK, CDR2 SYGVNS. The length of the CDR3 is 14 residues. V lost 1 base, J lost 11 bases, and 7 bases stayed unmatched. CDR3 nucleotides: TGTGCCAGCAGTGAATCAGGACAGGGAGAGGCCCAGCATTTT. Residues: CASSESGQGEAQHF.

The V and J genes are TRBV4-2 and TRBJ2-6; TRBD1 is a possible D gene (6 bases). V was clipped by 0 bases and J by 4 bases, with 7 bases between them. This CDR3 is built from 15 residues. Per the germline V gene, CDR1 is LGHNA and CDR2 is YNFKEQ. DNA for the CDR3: TGTGCCAGCAGCCAAGATACAGGGGGGGCCAACGTCCTGACTTTC. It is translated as CASSQDTGGANVLTF.

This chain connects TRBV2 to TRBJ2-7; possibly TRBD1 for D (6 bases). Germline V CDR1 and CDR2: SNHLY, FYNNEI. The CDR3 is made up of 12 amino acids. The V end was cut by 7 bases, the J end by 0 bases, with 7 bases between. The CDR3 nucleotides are TGTGCCAGCAAGGGGGACTCCTACGAGCAGTACTTC. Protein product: CASKGDSYEQYF.

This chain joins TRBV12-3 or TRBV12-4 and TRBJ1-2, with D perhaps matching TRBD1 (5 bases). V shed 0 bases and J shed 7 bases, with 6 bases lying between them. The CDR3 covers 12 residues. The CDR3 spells CASSLARAGYTF. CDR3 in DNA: TGTGCCAGCAGTTTAGCCAGGGCTGGCTACACCTTC.